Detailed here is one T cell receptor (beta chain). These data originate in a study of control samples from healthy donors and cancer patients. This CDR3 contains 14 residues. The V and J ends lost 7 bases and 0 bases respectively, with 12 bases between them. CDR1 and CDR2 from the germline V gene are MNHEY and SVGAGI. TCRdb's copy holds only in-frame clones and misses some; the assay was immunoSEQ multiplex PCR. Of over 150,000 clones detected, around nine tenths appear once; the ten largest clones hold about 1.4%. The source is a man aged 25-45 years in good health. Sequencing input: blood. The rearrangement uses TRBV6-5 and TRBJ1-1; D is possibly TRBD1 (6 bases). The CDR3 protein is CASIRGQMNTEAFF. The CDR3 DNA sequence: TGTGCCAGCATCCGAGGACAGATGAACACTGAAGCTTTCTTT.